These 14 T cell receptor beta chains were all obtained from the same sample, sequenced in a study of blood T cell repertoires in COVID-19 (dated by TCRdb to 2018 to 2021). The library was produced with the immunoSEQ multiplex PCR assay. As stored in TCRdb, this immuneACCESS dataset retains in-frame rearrangements with V and J assigned. A fraction of the clones does not appear; measured against another copy, unresolved V genes explain less than half of the discrepancy, and the remainder lacks a known reason. A total of approximately 190,000 clones appear in this sample, around four fifths of them only once. The ten most abundant clones make up around 6.3% of the sample. The specimen was peripheral blood. These receptors were collected from a woman aged 40 to 50 with acute or convalescent COVID-19.

V and J are TRBV30 and TRBJ2-3, with 7 bases lining up with TRBD2. There are 15 residues in the CDR3. The V segment lost 2 bases and the J segment 5 bases; nucleotides outside the gene matches: 10. Germline CDR1 GTSNPN, CDR2 SVGIG (reference sequence). CDR3: CAWSFGGRELDTQYF. In DNA, the CDR3 is TGTGCCTGGAGTTTTGGGGGGAGGGAATTAGATACGCAGTATTTT.

The gene calls are TRBV19 and TRBJ1-5, with D uncertain. Trimming pared 3 bases from V and 6 bases from J, leaving 9 bases between. The V gene's germline CDR1 is LNHDA and CDR2 SQIVND (reference sequence). There are 13 residues in the CDR3. The CDR3 here is CASSIKRFQPQHF. CDR3 coding DNA: TGTGCCAGTAGTATTAAGAGGTTTCAGCCCCAGCATTTT. Full variable domain (outside the CDR3, taken from reference TRBV19 and TRBJ1-5): DGGITQSPKYLFRKEGQNVTLSCEQNLNHDAMYWYRQDPGQGLRLIYYSQIVNDFQKGDIAEGYSVSREKKESFPLTVTSAQKNPTAFYLCASSIKRFQPQHFGDGTRLSIL.

The gene calls are TRBV19 and TRBJ1-1; no reliable D call. The V gene lost 5 bases and the J gene lost 4 bases, with 17 bases spanning the gap. The CDR3 has 15 residues. The germline gives CDR1 LNHDA, CDR2 SQIVND (reference sequence). This CDR3 reads CASSLNPAGGTEAFF. CDR3 nucleotide sequence: TGTGCCAGTAGTCTCAACCCTGCTGGAGGCACTGAAGCTTTCTTT.

The chain uses TRBV29-1 and TRBJ1-4; D is possibly TRBD1 (6 bases). The CDR3 is 12 residues long. V lost 6 bases and J 6 bases, leaving 11 bases between the germline ends. CDR1 SQVTM and CDR2 ANQGSEA come from the germline V gene. DNA of the CDR3: TGCAGCGTGGGGGGGGCGGATGAAAAACTGTTTTTT. The encoded protein is CSVGGADEKLFF.

The J gene is TRBJ2-2, the V gene TRBV4-2; tentative D call: TRBD1 (5 bases). The CDR3 spans 17 residues. Trimming stripped 3 bases from V and 5 bases from J, with 19 bases between. Per germline, CDR1 LGHNA and CDR2 YNFKEQ. The CDR3 protein is CASSQAFSATETGELFF. CDR3 coding DNA: TGTGCCAGCAGCCAGGCTTTCTCTGCGACAGAGACCGGGGAGCTGTTTTTT.

The chain has TRBV15 and TRBJ2-3; D unresolved. The CDR3 runs to 15 residues. Trimming left V 0 bases short and J 0 bases short, with 7 bases between. Germline V gene lookup returns CDR1 LNHNV and CDR2 YYDKDF (reference sequence). CDR3 region: CATSRDVASTDTQYF. DNA of the CDR3: TGTGCCACCAGCAGAGATGTAGCTAGCACAGATACGCAGTATTTT.

V usage is TRBV19 and J usage is TRBJ1-5; TRBD1 aligns across 8 bases. This CDR3 is built from 16 residues. After removal of 4 bases from V and 5 bases from J, the junction contained 10 bases not matched to a gene. Germline V gene lookup returns CDR1 LNHDA and CDR2 SQIVND (reference sequence). CDR3 amino acids: CASSSPDRGYHQPQHF. The CDR3, as DNA: TGTGCCAGTAGTAGCCCCGACAGGGGCTACCATCAGCCCCAGCATTTT.

The rearrangement uses TRBV18 and TRBJ2-7; TRBD1 matches at 9 bases. The length of the CDR3 is 16 residues. V was pared by 6 bases and J by 4 bases, with 13 bases of the junction left unmatched. Germline V gene data show CDR1 as KGHSH and CDR2 as LQKENI. The CDR3 DNA reads TGTGCCAGCTCGCCTTTGTTGGGACAGGGCCAATACGAGCAGTACTTC. This gives the protein CASSPLLGQGQYEQYF.

Notes on this clone: The sample has other DNA sequences that encode this CDR3 too. The gene calls are TRBV18 and TRBJ2-3, with D unclear. This CDR3 is 13 amino acids long. CDR1 and CDR2 from the germline V gene are KGHSH and LQKENI. The V gene lost 3 bases and the J gene lost 4 bases, with 8 bases spanning the gap. The CDR3 nucleotides read TGTGCCAGCTCACCGGGCGAAGCAGATACGCAGTATTTT. Its translation is CASSPGEADTQYF.

The V and J genes are TRBV4-2 and TRBJ2-7; TRBD2 aligns across 8 bases. V lost 1 base and J lost 0; bases outside the gene matches: 11. CDR3 length equals 18 residues. Looked up from germline, CDR1 is LGHNA and CDR2 is YNFKEQ. CDR3 DNA: TGTGCCAGCAGCCAAGCTTGGATAGCGGGAAGGAACTCCTACGAGCAGTACTTC. Its protein product is CASSQAWIAGRNSYEQYF.

The chain joins TRBV12-5 to TRBJ1-1, with D possibly TRBD1 on 6 matching bases. The CDR3 is made up of 16 amino acids. The germline V and J ends were trimmed by 3 bases and 5 bases, with 19 bases remaining between them. Per the germline V gene, CDR1 is LGHNT and CDR2 is FRNRAP. For the CDR3, the DNA is TGTGCTAGTGGTTTTACCTTTTTAGGGGGAGCGACTGAAGCTTTCTTT. This codes for CASGFTFLGGATEAFF.

This chain joins TRBV24-1 and TRBJ2-7, with 11 nucleotides matching TRBD1. The CDR3 has 14 residues. V trimming: 7 bases; J trimming: 4 bases; junction bases outside the gene matches: 5. CDR1 and CDR2 from the germline V gene are KGHDR and SFDVKD. CDR3 coding DNA: TGTGCCACCAGCCCGGGACAGGGGGTGTACGAGCAGTACTTC. It is translated as CATSPGQGVYEQYF.

The rearrangement links TRBV18 to TRBJ1-4, with TRBD1 as a possible D gene (5 bases). CDR3 length: 16 amino acids. Looked up from germline, CDR1 is KGHSH and CDR2 is LQKENI. Trimming stripped 4 bases from V and 2 bases from J, with 14 bases between. CDR3 bases: TGTGCCAGCTCACGAGGCAGGGTGGCGACTAATGAAAAACTGTTTTTT. It codes for CASSRGRVATNEKLFF.

This clone showed up just once. The chain uses TRBV30 and TRBJ1-6; 10 nucleotides line up with TRBD1. Germline V gene sequence: CDR1 GTSNPN, CDR2 SVGIG (reference sequence). The junction had 14 bases not matched to a gene; V was cut back by 0 bases and J by 9 bases. This CDR3 spans 18 amino acids. CDR3 amino acids: CAWSVLGTGVRLPSPLHF. The CDR3 coding sequence is TGTGCCTGGAGTGTACTCGGGACAGGGGTACGGCTGCCTTCACCCCTCCACTTT.